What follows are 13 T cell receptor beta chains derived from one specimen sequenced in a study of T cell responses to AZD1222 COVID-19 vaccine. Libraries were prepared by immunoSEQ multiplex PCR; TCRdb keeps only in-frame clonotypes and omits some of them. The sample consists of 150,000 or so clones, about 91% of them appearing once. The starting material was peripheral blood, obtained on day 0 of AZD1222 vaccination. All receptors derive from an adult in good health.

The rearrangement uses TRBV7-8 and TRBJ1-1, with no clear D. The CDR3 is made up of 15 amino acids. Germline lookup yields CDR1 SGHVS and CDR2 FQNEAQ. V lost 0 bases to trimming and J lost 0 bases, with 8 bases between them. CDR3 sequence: CASSLAVGMNTEAFF. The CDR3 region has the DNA TGTGCCAGCAGCTTAGCAGTGGGCATGAACACTGAAGCTTTCTTT.

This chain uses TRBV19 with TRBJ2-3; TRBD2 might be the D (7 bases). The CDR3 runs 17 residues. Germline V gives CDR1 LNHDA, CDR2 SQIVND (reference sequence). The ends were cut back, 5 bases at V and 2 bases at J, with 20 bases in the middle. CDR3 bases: TGTGCCAGTAGTGCCTGGGGGGCGGGAGAGCTCACAGATACGCAGTATTTT. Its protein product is CASSAWGAGELTDTQYF.

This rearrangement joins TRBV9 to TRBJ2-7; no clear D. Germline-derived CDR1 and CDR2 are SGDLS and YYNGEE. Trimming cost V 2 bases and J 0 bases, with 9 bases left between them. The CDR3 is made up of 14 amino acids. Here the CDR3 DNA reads TGTGCCAGCAGCGTTGTCTCCAGCTCCTACGAGCAGTACTTC. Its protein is CASSVVSSSYEQYF.

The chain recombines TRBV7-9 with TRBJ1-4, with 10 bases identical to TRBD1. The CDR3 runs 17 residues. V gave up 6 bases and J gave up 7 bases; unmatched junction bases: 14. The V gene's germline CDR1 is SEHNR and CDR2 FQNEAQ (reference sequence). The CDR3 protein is CASSSGTGERKSEKLFF. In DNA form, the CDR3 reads TGTGCCAGCAGTTCCGGGACAGGGGAAAGAAAGAGTGAAAAACTGTTTTTT.

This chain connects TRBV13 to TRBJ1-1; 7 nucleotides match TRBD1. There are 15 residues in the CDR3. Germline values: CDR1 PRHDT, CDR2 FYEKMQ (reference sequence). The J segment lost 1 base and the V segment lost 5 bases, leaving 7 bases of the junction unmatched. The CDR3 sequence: CASSPRDSPNTEAFF. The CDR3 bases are TGTGCCAGCAGCCCTCGGGACAGTCCGAACACTGAAGCTTTCTTT. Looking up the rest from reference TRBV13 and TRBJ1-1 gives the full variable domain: AAGVIQSPRHLIKEKRETATLKCYPIPRHDTVYWYQQGPGQDPQFLISFYEKMQSDKGSIPDRFSAQQFSDYHSELNMSSLELGDSALYFCASSPRDSPNTEAFFGQGTRLTVV.

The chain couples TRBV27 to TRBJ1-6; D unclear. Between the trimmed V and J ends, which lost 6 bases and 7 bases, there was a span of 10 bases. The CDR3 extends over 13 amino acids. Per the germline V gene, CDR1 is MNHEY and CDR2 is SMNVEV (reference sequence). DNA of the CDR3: TGTGCCAGCAGCAGACTAGGCAATTCACCCCTCCACTTT. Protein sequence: CASSRLGNSPLHF.

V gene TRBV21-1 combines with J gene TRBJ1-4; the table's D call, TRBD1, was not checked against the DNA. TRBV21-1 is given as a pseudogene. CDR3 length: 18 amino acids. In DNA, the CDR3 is TGTGCCAGCAGCAAAGTGGCCCCAACAGGGAAGTACGAGGAAAAACTGTTTTTT. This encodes CASSKVAPTGKYEEKLFF.

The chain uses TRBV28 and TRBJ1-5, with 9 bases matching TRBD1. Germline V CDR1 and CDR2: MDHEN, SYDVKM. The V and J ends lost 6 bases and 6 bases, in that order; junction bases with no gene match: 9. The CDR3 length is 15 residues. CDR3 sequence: CASRPTGGVSQPQHF. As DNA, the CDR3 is TGTGCCAGCAGACCCACAGGGGGCGTCTCTCAGCCCCAGCATTTT. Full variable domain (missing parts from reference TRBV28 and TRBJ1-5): DVKVTQSSRYLVKRTGEKVFLECVQDMDHENMFWYRQDPGLGLRLIYFSYDVKMKEKGDIPEGYSVSREKKERFSLILESASTNQTSMYLCASRPTGGVSQPQHFGDGTRLSIL.

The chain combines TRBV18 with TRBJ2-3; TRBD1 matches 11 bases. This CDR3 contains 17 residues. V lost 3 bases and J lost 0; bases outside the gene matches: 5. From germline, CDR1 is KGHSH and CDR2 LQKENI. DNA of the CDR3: TGTGCCAGCTCACCGGGACAGGGGGACTCTAGCACAGATACGCAGTATTTT. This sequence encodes CASSPGQGDSSTDTQYF.

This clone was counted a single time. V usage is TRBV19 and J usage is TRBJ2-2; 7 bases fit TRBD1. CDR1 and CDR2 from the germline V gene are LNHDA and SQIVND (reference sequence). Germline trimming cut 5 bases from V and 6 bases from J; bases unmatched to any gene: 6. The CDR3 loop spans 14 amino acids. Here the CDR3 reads CASSPGQLAGELFF. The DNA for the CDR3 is TGTGCCAGTAGTCCGGGACAGCTAGCCGGGGAGCTGTTTTTT.

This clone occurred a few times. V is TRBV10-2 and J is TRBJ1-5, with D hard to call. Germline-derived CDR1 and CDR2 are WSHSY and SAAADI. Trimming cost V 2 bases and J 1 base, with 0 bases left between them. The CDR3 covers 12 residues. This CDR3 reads CASSESNQPQHF. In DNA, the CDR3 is TGCGCCAGCAGTGAGAGCAATCAGCCCCAGCATTTT.

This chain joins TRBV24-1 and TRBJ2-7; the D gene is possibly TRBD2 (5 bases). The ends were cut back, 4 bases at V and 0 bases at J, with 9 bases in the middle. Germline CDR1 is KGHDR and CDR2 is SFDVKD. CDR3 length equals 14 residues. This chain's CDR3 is CATSETGSSYEQYF. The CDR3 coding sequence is TGTGCCACCAGTGAGACGGGAAGCTCCTACGAGCAGTACTTC.

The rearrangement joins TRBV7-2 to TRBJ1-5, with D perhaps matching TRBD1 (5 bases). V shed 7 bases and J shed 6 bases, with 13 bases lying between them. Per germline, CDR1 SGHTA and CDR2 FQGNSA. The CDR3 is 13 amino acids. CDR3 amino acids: CASTQQGGQPQHF. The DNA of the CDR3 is TGTGCCAGCACCCAGCAGGGAGGTCAGCCCCAGCATTTT.